Shown below are 24 T cell receptor beta chains from a single sample sequenced in a study of post-analysis software for immune sequencing data. Regarding the study as a whole: A handful of TRBV segments were more frequent in patients than controls; TRBV5-6, TRBV5-1 and TRBV20-1 belonged to this group.

No antigens are known for them. Every TCR beta cDNA library bore unique molecular identifiers. One entry per CDR3 protein results from TCRdb running MiXCR on the PCR reads. Of fewer than 850,000 distinct CDR3 sequences in the sample, approximately 30% were seen once. Specimen: blood. The receptor source for this set is a girl aged 10-17 years with multiple sclerosis.

This clonotype was observed many times. V usage is TRBV6-1 and J usage is TRBJ2-1; 8 bases match TRBD1. This CDR3 region has 15 residues. Per the germline V gene, CDR1 is MNHNS and CDR2 is SASEGT. The trim removed 4 bases at V and 8 bases at J, leaving 10 bases unmatched. In nucleotides, the CDR3 is TGTGCCAGCAGTGTCGGGCAGGGGGCAGTCTATGAGCAGTTCTTC. Amino acid sequence: CASSVGQGAVYEQFF.

The gene calls are TRBV6-5 and TRBJ1-5; no clear D gene. The germline V gene has CDR1 MNHEY and CDR2 SVGAGI. V was shortened by 6 bases and J by 0 bases, with 9 bases between the two germline ends. This CDR3 has 14 residues. For the CDR3, the DNA is TGTGCCAGCAGCCCTACAAGTAGCAATCAGCCCCAGCATTTT. Translating it yields CASSPTSSNQPQHF.

V is TRBV7-2 and J is TRBJ2-5, with 8 bases matching TRBD1. The CDR3 is made up of 17 amino acids. From germline, CDR1 is SGHTA and CDR2 FQGNSA. J was trimmed by 6 bases and V by 1 base; bases with no gene match: 13. The CDR3 nucleotides read TGTGCCAGCAGCTTAGTTGGGTTTGGGACAGGACTCCAGACCCAGTACTTC. Its protein is CASSLVGFGTGLQTQYF.

This clonotype has a handful of counts. V is TRBV7-2 and J is TRBJ1-4; perhaps TRBD1 as D (6 bases). The CDR3 extends over 15 amino acids. Germline V lookup: CDR1 SGHTA, CDR2 FQGNSA. The ends were cut back, 5 bases at V and 8 bases at J, with 18 bases in the middle. The CDR3 bases are TGTGCCAGCAGCCCCTGGACAGCGGCGGACGAAAAACTGTTTTTT. Protein: CASSPWTAADEKLFF.

This rearrangement joins TRBV7-7 to TRBJ2-1; D may correspond to TRBD1 or TRBD2 (6 bases each). The J call is in doubt because the DNA end fits TRBJ2-7 better. This CDR3 comprises 15 residues. Germline V gene data show CDR1 as SSHAT and CDR2 as FNYEAQ (reference sequence). The CDR3 DNA follows: TGTGCCAGCAGCTTAGGGGGGGCGGCCTACAATGAGCAGTACTTC. Its translation is CASSLGGAAYNEQYF.

The chain combines TRBV6-1 with TRBJ2-7, with unresolved D. This CDR3 has 16 residues. Trimming removed 0 bases from V and 1 base from J, with 13 bases in between. Germline V gene lookup returns CDR1 MNHNS and CDR2 SASEGT. The CDR3 region has the DNA TGTGCCAGCAGTGAAGCTTCCCTCCGGCCGTCCTACGAGCAGTACTTC. Its protein product is CASSEASLRPSYEQYF.

This clonotype was seen only once. The chain links TRBV7-2 to TRBJ1-5, with D possibly matching TRBD1 (6 bases). This CDR3 has 14 residues. Between the trimmed V and J ends, which lost 7 bases and 0 bases, there was a span of 10 bases. Germline V gives CDR1 SGHTA, CDR2 FQGNSA. The CDR3 region is CASTLQGSNQPQHF. CDR3 DNA: TGTGCCAGCACCCTACAGGGTAGCAATCAGCCCCAGCATTTT.

CDR3 residues: CASSVDGAPHQPQHF. The CDR3 DNA is TGTGCCAGCAGCGTAGACGGGGCACCCCATCAGCCCCAGCATTTT. The rearrangement uses TRBV9 and TRBJ1-5, with a weak D call TRBD1 (5 bases). The CDR3 is made up of 15 amino acids. Trimming left V 0 bases short and J 5 bases short, with 12 bases between. Per the germline V gene, CDR1 is SGDLS and CDR2 is YYNGEE.

The chain joins TRBV20-1 to TRBJ2-7; D remains ambiguous. Germline values: CDR1 DFQATT, CDR2 SNEGSKA (reference sequence). This CDR3 has 13 residues. Trimming removed 6 bases at V and 2 bases at J, with 14 bases between. The CDR3 here is CSAGLDGAYEQYF. CDR3 in DNA: TGCAGTGCGGGGTTGGACGGTGCCTACGAGCAGTACTTC.

The chain combines TRBV7-2 with TRBJ2-2; TRBD2 might be the D (5 bases). The CDR3 has 13 amino acids. The germline gives CDR1 SGHTA, CDR2 FQGNSA. V was trimmed by 6 bases and J by 6 bases, leaving 11 bases between them. The CDR3 coding sequence is TGTGCCAGCAGGATACTAGGCCCCGGGGAGCTGTTTTTT. Its protein product is CASRILGPGELFF.

The rearrangement uses TRBV7-2 and TRBJ2-7; TRBD1 aligns across 9 bases. The CDR3 runs to 14 residues. Germline V gene sequence: CDR1 SGHTA, CDR2 FQGNSA. V lost 4 bases, J lost 4 bases, and 5 bases stayed unmatched. The CDR3 DNA sequence: TGTGCCAGCAGCTCGACGACAGGGGGATACGAGCAGTACTTC. Translated, it gives CASSSTTGGYEQYF.

This chain joins TRBV5-1 and TRBJ2-3; no clear D gene. V lost 2 bases and J lost 3, with 13 bases in between. Germline V gene lookup returns CDR1 SGHRS and CDR2 YFSETQ. The CDR3 runs 15 residues. The CDR3 nucleotides are TGCGCCAGCAGCTTATCGGGTAAATTTACAGATACGCAGTATTTT. Translating it yields CASSLSGKFTDTQYF. Variable domain in full (rest from reference TRBV5-1 and TRBJ2-3): KAGVTQTPRYLIKTRGQQVTLSCSPISGHRSVSWYQQTPGQGLQFLFEYFSETQRNKGNFPGRFSGRQFSNSRSEMNVSTLELGDSALYLCASSLSGKFTDTQYFGPGTRLTVL.

This clonotype has just a few counts. This rearrangement joins TRBV11-1 to TRBJ2-6; no reliable D call. Germline assignment: CDR1 SGHAT and CDR2 FQDESV (reference sequence). The CDR3 consists of 16 residues. V was trimmed by 3 bases and J by 4 bases, leaving 13 bases between them. CDR3 DNA sequence: TGTGCCAGCAGCTTCGGTATTGCTTCCGGGGCCAACGTCCTGACTTTC. As protein: CASSFGIASGANVLTF. The variable domain in full, with the rest retrieved from reference TRBV11-1 and TRBJ2-6, is EAEVAQSPRYKITEKSQAVAFWCDPISGHATLYWYRQILGQGPELLVQFQDESVVDDSQLPKDRFSAERLKGVDSTLKIQPAELGDSAMYLCASSFGIASGANVLTFGAGSRLTVL.

The CDR3 is CASSTGTARNYGYTF. CDR3 DNA: TGCGCCAGCAGCACGGGGACAGCACGGAACTATGGCTACACCTTC. The chain is built from TRBV5-1 and TRBJ1-2, with 7 bases lining up with TRBD1. From germline, CDR1 is SGHRS and CDR2 YFSETQ. CDR3 length equals 15 residues. V lost 4 bases to trimming and J lost 2 bases; unmatched junction nucleotides: 8.

With respect to this clonotype: A much bigger clone sits one base away, suggesting this may be a read error. V is TRBV6-2 or TRBV6-3 and J is TRBJ2-4, with D maybe TRBD1 (6 bases). This CDR3 is built from 14 residues. Germline V lookup: CDR1 MNHEY, CDR2 SVGEGT. The CDR3 reads CVSSQGSAKNIQYF. CDR3 in DNA: TGTGTCAGCAGTCAGGGGTCGGCCAAAAACATTCAGTACTTC.

This clonotype was seen more than once but under ten times. The genes are TRBV4-1 and TRBJ2-3; D perhaps matches TRBD1 (5 bases). The germline CDR1 and CDR2 sequences are MGHRA and YSYEKL. The V gene lost 1 base and the J gene lost 0 bases, with 8 bases spanning the gap. The CDR3 is made up of 15 amino acids. CDR3 sequence reads: CASSQGQPSTDTQYF. The CDR3 DNA sequence: TGCGCCAGCAGCCAAGGACAGCCCAGCACAGATACGCAGTATTTT.

This clonotype came up a few times. The CDR3 nucleotides read TGTGCCAGCAGCTTAGGTCGGGGCGGCAGGGGCAATGAGCAGTACTTC. This sequence encodes CASSLGRGGRGNEQYF. V gene TRBV7-2 combines with J gene TRBJ2-7; D perhaps matches TRBD1 (6 bases). Germline-derived CDR1 and CDR2 are SGHTA and FQGNSA. This CDR3 is built from 16 residues. V was shortened by 1 base and J by 7 bases, with 20 bases between the two germline ends. The whole variable domain, filled in from reference TRBV7-2 and TRBJ2-7, reads GAGVSQSPSNKVTEKGKDVELRCDPISGHTALYWYRQSLGQGLEFLIYFQGNSAPDKSGLPSDRFSAERTGGSVSTLTIQRTQQEDSAVYLCASSLGRGGRGNEQYFGPGTRLTVT.

This clonotype occurred a few times. This chain connects TRBV20-1 to TRBJ2-2; 8 nucleotides match TRBD1. The length of the CDR3 is 16 residues. Trimming removed 0 bases from V and 6 bases from J; junction bases left unmatched: 9. Germline assignment: CDR1 DFQATT and CDR2 SNEGSKA (reference sequence). The CDR3 region is CSARDVVRGRSGELFF. Here the CDR3 DNA reads TGCAGTGCTAGAGATGTAGTCAGGGGGCGCTCCGGGGAGCTGTTTTTT.

The gene calls are TRBV20-1 and TRBJ2-5; 7 bases are a match to TRBD2. The J call may be faulty, since TRBJ2-7 better matches the DNA end. The CDR3 extends over 14 amino acids. CDR1 is DFQATT, CDR2 SNEGSKA, per germline (reference sequence). The CDR3 nucleotides are TGCAGTGCTAGCGGGGGGACTGGGCCCTACGAGCAGTACTTC. It specifies CSASGGTGPYEQYF.

This clonotype has just a few counts. The V gene is TRBV4-3, the J gene TRBJ2-4; D is uncertain. The J call is in doubt because the DNA end fits TRBJ2-7 better. CDR3 size: 16 residues. Looked up from germline, CDR1 is LGHNA and CDR2 is YSLEER. The chain's CDR3 is CASSQGSGRADYEQYF. Written as DNA, the CDR3 is TGCGCCAGCAGCCAAGGATCCGGTCGGGCTGATTACGAGCAGTACTTC.

The genes are TRBV19 and TRBJ2-1; TRBD1 agrees at 9 bases. Trimming took 8 bases from V and 3 from J; bases not matched to a gene: 5. Germline-derived CDR1 and CDR2 are LNHDA and SQIVND (reference sequence). CDR3 length: 14 amino acids. The CDR3 DNA sequence: TGTGCCAGTCGGACAGGGGTGGGCTACAATGAGCAGTTCTTC. Encoded protein: CASRTGVGYNEQFF. The full variable domain, completed using reference TRBV19 and TRBJ2-1, is DGGITQSPKYLFRKEGQNVTLSCEQNLNHDAMYWYRQDPGQGLRLIYYSQIVNDFQKGDIAEGYSVSREKKESFPLTVTSAQKNPTAFYLCASRTGVGYNEQFFGPGTRLTVL.

This clonotype was seen only a few times. The J gene is TRBJ2-3, the V gene TRBV7-6; maybe TRBD2 (5 bases). The V and J ends lost 1 base and 2 bases respectively, with 13 bases between them. The germline gives CDR1 SGHVS, CDR2 FNYEAQ. This CDR3 has 16 residues. CDR3 nucleotide sequence: TGTGCCAGCAGCTTAGGGACTTTGGGCTCCACAGATACGCAGTATTTT. It specifies CASSLGTLGSTDTQYF.

In its sample, this clonotype was seen a few times. The V gene is TRBV4-3, the J gene TRBJ2-2, with D uncertain. The CDR3 is 14 amino acids. Germline V lookup: CDR1 LGHNA, CDR2 YSLEER. V lost 4 bases and J 3 bases, leaving 9 bases between the germline ends. The CDR3 nucleotides are TGCGCCAGCAGCCCTGGGCTTTACACCGGGGAGCTGTTTTTT. Protein sequence: CASSPGLYTGELFF.

V gene TRBV6-1 combines with J gene TRBJ1-2; the D is unclear. This CDR3 is 14 amino acids long. V dropped 0 bases and J dropped 5 bases, with 10 bases sitting between them. CDR1 is MNHNS and CDR2 is SASEGT in the germline V gene. The CDR3 region has the DNA TGTGCCAGCAGTGAAGCGCGGGCGGCTTATGGCTACACCTTC. Encoded protein: CASSEARAAYGYTF.